This record covers a single T cell receptor (beta chain). Its antigen remains unknown. The sample originates from a study of cytomegalovirus exposure and HLA in healthy donors. Overall study findings and caveats: Some V segments (TRBV6-2 and TRBV6-3 among them) were excluded as indistinguishable. An analysis that came later showed most CMV-associated TCR beta chains appearing HLA-restricted.

The germline gives CDR1 SQVTM, CDR2 ANQGSEA. Trimming took 6 bases from V and 4 from J; bases not matched to a gene: 5. CDR3 length: 13 amino acids. PCR used 60 Vbeta primers and 13 Jbeta primers. Measured with immunoSEQ multiplex PCR; TCRdb has only the in-frame clones, and not every one. The sample includes 150,000 or so clones, around 81% of them seen just once. This chain uses TRBV29-1 with TRBJ2-5; TRBD2 aligns across 10 bases. The specimen was PBMCs. The source is a woman aged 40 to 50 in good health and CMV-seropositive. Written as DNA, the CDR3 is TGCAGCGTGGATCCTAGCGGGAGAGAGACCCAGTACTTC. This sequence encodes CSVDPSGRETQYF.